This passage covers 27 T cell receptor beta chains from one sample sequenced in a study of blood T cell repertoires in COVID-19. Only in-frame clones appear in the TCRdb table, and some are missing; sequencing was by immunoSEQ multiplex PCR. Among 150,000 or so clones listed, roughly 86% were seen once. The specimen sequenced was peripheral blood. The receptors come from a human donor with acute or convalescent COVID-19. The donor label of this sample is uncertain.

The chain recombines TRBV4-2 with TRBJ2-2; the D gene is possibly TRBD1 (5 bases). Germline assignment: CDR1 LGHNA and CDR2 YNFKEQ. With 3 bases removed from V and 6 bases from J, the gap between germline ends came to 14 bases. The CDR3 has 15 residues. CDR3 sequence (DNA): TGTGCCAGCAGCCACCGCGAAGGGGCTGCCGGGGAGCTGTTTTTT. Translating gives CASSHREGAAGELFF.

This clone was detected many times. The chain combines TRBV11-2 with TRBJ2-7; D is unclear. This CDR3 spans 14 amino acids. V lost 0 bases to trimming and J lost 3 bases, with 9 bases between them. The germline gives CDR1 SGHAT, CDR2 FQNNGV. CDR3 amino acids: CASSLDTPSYEQYF. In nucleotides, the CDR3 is TGTGCCAGCAGCTTAGATACCCCCAGCTACGAGCAGTACTTC.

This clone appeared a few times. The CDR3, as DNA: TGTGCCAGCAGGCAGGGGGCTGGAAACACCATATATTTT. Protein sequence: CASRQGAGNTIYF. The chain carries TRBV6-5 and TRBJ1-3, with 7 bases fitting TRBD1. With 6 bases clipped from V and 2 bases from J, the junction kept 1 base outside the gene matches. Germline assignment: CDR1 MNHEY and CDR2 SVGAGI. The CDR3 consists of 13 residues.

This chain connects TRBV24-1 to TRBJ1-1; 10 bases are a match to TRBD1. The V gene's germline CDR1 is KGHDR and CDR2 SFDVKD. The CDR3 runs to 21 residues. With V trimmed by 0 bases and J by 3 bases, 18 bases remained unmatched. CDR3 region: CATSDLGVEGTGAIEDTEAFF. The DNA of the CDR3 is TGTGCCACCAGTGATTTGGGAGTTGAGGGGACAGGGGCGATTGAGGACACTGAAGCTTTCTTT.

The CDR3 is CASSGGHSKNIQYF. The CDR3 bases are TGTGCCAGCAGTGGGGGACACAGCAAAAACATTCAGTACTTC. The V call is TRBV2, the J call TRBJ2-4, with a tentative D call TRBD1 (6 bases). Trimming pared 4 bases from V and 3 bases from J, leaving 10 bases between. Germline V gene data show CDR1 as SNHLY and CDR2 as FYNNEI. The CDR3 length is 14 residues.

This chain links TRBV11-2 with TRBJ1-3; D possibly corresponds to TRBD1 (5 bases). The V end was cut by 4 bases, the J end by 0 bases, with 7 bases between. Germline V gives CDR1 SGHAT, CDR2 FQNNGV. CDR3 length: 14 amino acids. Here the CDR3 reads CASSSGFSGNTIYF. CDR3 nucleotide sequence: TGTGCCAGCAGCTCAGGGTTCTCTGGAAACACCATATATTTT.

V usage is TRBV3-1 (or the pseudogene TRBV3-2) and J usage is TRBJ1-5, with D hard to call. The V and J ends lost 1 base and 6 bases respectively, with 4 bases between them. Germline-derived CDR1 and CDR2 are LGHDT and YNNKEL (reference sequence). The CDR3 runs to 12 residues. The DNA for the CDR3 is TGTGCCAGCAGCCAAGCGGGTCAGCCCCAGCATTTT. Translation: CASSQAGQPQHF.

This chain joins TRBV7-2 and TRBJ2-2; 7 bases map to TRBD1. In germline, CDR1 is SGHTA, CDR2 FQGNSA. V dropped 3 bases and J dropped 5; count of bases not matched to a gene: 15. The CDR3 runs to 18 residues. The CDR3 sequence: CASSFDTKQGILTGELFF. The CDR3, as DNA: TGTGCCAGCAGCTTTGATACTAAACAGGGGATTCTTACCGGGGAGCTGTTTTTT.

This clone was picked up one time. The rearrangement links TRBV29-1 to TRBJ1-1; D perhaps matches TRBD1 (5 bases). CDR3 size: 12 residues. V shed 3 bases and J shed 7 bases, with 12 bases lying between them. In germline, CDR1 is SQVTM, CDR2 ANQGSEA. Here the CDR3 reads CSVEGLFGEAFF. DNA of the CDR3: TGCAGCGTTGAGGGGCTCTTCGGTGAAGCTTTCTTT.

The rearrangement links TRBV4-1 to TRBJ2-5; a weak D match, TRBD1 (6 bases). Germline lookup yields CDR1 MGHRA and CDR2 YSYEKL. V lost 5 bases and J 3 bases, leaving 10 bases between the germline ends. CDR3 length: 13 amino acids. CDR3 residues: CASSSGVEETQYF. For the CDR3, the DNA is TGCGCCAGCAGCTCAGGGGTTGAAGAGACCCAGTACTTC.

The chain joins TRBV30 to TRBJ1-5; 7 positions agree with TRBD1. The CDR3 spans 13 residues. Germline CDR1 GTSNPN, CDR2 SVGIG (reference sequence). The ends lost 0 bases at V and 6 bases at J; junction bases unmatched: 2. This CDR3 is CAWSVTGVQPQHF. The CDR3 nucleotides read TGTGCCTGGAGTGTAACAGGGGTTCAGCCCCAGCATTTT. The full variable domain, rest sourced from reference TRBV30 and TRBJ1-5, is SQTIHQWPATLVQPVGSPLSLECTVEGTSNPNLYWYRQAAGRGLQLLFYSVGIGQISSEVPQNLSASRPQDRQFILSSKKLLLSDSGFYLCAWSVTGVQPQHFGDGTRLSIL.

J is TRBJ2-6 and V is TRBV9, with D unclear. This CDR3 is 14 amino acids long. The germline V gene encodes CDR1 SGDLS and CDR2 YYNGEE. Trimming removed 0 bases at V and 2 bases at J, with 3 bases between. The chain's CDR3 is CASSVEPGANVLTF. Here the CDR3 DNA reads TGTGCCAGCAGCGTAGAGCCTGGGGCCAACGTCCTGACTTTC.

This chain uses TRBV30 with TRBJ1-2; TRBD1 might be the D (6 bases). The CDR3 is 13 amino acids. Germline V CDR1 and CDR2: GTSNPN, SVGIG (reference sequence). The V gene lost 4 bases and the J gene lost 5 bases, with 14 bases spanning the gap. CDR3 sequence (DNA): TGTGCCTGGATCCCCGGGACAAGTTATGGCTACACCTTC. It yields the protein CAWIPGTSYGYTF.

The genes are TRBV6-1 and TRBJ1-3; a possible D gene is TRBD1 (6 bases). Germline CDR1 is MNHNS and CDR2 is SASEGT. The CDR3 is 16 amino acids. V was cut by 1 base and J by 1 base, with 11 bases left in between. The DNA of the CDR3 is TGTGCCAGCAGTGAAGGAGGGGGAGATTCTGGAAACACCATATATTTT. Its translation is CASSEGGGDSGNTIYF.

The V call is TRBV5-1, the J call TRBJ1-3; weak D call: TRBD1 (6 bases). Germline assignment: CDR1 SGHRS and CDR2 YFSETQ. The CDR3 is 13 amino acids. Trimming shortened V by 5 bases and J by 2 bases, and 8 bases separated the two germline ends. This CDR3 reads CASRGGAGNTIYF. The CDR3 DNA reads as TGCGCCAGCAGAGGGGGGGCTGGAAACACCATATATTTT.

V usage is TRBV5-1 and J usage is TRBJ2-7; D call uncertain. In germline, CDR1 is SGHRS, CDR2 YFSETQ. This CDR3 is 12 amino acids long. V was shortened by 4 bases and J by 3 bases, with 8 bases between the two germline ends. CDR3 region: CASSTDNYEQYF. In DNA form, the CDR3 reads TGCGCCAGCAGCACAGACAACTACGAGCAGTACTTC.

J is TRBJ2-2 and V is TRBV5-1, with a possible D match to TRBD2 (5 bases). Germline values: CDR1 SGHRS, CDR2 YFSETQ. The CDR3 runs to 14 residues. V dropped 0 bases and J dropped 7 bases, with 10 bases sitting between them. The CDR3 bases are TGCGCCAGCAGCTTGGTCCCGGGAAACGGGGAGCTGTTTTTT. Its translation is CASSLVPGNGELFF.

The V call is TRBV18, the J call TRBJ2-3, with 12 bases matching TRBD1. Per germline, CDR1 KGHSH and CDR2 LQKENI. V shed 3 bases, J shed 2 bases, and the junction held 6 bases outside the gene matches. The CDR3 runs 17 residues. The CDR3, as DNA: TGTGCCAGCTCACCGGTGGGGACAGGGGGCTTCACAGATACGCAGTATTTT. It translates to CASSPVGTGGFTDTQYF. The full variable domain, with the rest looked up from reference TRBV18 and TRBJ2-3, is NAGVMQNPRHLVRRRGQEARLRCSPMKGHSHVYWYRQLPEEGLKFMVYLQKENIIDESGMPKERFSAEFPKEGPSILRIQQVVRGDSAAYFCASSPVGTGGFTDTQYFGPGTRLTVL.

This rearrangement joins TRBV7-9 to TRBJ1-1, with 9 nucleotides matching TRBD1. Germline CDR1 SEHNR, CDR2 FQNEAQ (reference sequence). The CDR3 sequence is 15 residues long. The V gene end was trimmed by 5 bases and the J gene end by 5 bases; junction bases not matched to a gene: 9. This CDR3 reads CASSPEGTGRTEAFF. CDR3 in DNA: TGTGCCAGCAGCCCAGAGGGGACAGGGCGAACTGAAGCTTTCTTT.

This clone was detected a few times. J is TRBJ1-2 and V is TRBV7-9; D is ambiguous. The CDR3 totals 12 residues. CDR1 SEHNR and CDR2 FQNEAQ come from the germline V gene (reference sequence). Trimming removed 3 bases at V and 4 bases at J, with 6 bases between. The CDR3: CASSFSSYGYTF. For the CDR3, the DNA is TGTGCCAGCAGCTTCTCTAGCTATGGCTACACCTTC.

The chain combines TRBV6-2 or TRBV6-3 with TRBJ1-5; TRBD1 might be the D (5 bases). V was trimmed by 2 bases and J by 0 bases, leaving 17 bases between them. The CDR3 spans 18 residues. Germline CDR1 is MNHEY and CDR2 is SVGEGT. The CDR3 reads CASSYRRKGNYSNQPQHF. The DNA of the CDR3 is TGTGCCAGCAGTTACCGCCGGAAGGGGAATTATAGCAATCAGCCCCAGCATTTT.

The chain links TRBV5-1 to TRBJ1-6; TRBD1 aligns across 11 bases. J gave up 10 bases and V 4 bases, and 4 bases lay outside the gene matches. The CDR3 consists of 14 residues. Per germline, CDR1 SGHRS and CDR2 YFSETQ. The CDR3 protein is CASSVDRGRSPLHF. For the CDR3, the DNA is TGCGCCAGCAGCGTGGACAGGGGGCGATCACCCCTCCACTTT.

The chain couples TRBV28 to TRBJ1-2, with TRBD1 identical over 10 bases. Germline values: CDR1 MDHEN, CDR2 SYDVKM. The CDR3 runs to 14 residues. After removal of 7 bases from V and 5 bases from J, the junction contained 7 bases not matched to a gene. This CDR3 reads CASKIQGQGYGYTF. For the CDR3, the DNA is TGTGCCAGCAAGATCCAGGGACAGGGGTATGGCTACACCTTC.

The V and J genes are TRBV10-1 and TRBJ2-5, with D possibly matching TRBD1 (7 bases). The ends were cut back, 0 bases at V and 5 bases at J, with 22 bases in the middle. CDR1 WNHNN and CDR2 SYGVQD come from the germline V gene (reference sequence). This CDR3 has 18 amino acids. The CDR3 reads CASSESRQGFSAGETQYF. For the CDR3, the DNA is TGCGCCAGCAGTGAGTCGAGACAGGGTTTCTCTGCGGGGGAGACCCAGTACTTC.

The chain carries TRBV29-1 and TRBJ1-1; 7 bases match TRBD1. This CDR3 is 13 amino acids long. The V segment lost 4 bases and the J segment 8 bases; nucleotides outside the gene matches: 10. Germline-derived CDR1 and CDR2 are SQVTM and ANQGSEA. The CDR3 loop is CSVGEQGPLEAFF. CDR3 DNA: TGCAGCGTTGGGGAACAGGGGCCCCTAGAAGCTTTCTTT.

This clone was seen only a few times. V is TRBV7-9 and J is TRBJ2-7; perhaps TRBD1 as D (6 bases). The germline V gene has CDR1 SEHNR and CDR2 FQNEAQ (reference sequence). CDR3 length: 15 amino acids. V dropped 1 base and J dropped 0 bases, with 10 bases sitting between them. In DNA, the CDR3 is TGTGCCAGCAGCTTAGTGGGCAGGGGCTCCTACGAGCAGTACTTC. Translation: CASSLVGRGSYEQYF.

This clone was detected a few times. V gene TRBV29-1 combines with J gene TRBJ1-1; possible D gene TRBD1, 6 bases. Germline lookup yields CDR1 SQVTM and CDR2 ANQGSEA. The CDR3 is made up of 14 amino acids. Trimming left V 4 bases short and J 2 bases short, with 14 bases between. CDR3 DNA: TGCAGCGTTGGAGTGTCGGGGGGCAACACTGAAGCTTTCTTT. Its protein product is CSVGVSGGNTEAFF.